Listed below are T cell receptor beta chains from one sample, sequenced in a study of blood T cell repertoires in COVID-19. Produced via immunoSEQ multiplex PCR; TCRdb's table is partial and in-frame only. This sample yields 350,000 to 400,000 clones, of which roughly 92% are seen a single time; 0.7% to 0.95% belongs to the top ten. Sequenced: PBMCs or T cells enriched from blood (not recorded which). These receptors were collected from a woman aged 40 to 55 who had been exposed to COVID-19. The CDR3 runs from the conserved cysteine through the conserved F or W. D genes are given only for firm matches. Not every row has a clone size; where given, it reads once, few, many or a size class.

>TRBV6-2/TRBV6-3|TRBJ2-3|TRBD2|NA|20
CASSKRTSGSPRRGTDTQYF
TGTGCCAGCAGTAAGAGGACTAGCGGGAGCCCCCGTCGAGGCACAGATACGCAGTATTTT
>TRBV3-1/TRBV3-2|TRBJ2-2|TRBD2|NA|14
CASSLPGGGGELFF
TGTGCCAGCAGTCTCCCTGGGGGGGGCGGGGAGCTGTTTTTT
>TRBV13|TRBJ1-5|TRBD1|NA|15
CASSFGQGAVQPQHF
TGTGCCAGCAGCTTCGGACAGGGGGCTGTTCAGCCCCAGCATTTT
>TRBV7-9|TRBJ1-2|TRBD1|NA|14
CASSLGQGAVGYTF
TGTGCCAGCAGCTTAGGGCAGGGGGCCGTTGGCTACACCTTC
>TRBV4-1|TRBJ2-1|TRBD2|NA|17
CASSQQGLAGGMDEQFF
TGCGCCAGCAGCCAACAAGGACTAGCGGGAGGTATGGATGAGCAGTTCTTC
>TRBV30|TRBJ2-3|TRBD1|NA|15
CAWTRVQGATDTQYF
TGTGCCTGGACCCGGGTCCAGGGGGCCACAGATACGCAGTATTTT
>TRBV3-1/TRBV3-2|TRBJ1-3|TRBD1|NA|15
CASSPRTGSGNTIYF
TGTGCCAGCAGCCCCCGGACAGGCTCTGGAAACACCATATATTTT
>TRBV9|TRBJ1-3|NA|once|17
CASSVGSDTPFGNTIYF
TGTGCCAGCAGCGTAGGGTCAGACACACCCTTTGGAAACACCATATATTTT
>TRBV5-4|TRBJ1-2|TRBD1|NA|14
CASSSDGQVSGYTF
TGTGCCAGCAGCTCGGACGGACAGGTCTCTGGCTACACCTTC
>TRBV7-9|TRBJ2-7|NA|NA|13
CASSLGGLYEQYF
TGTGCCAGCAGCTTAGGCGGCCTCTACGAGCAGTACTTC
>TRBV4-2|TRBJ2-1|TRBD2|NA|18
CASSQEWGLAGGPNEQFF
TGTGCCAGCAGCCAAGAATGGGGACTAGCGGGGGGCCCCAATGAGCAGTTCTTC
>TRBV9|TRBJ1-5|NA|NA|14
CASDEGTGNQPQHF
TGTGCCAGCGACGAGGGAACAGGCAATCAGCCCCAGCATTTT
>TRBV2|TRBJ1-3|NA|NA|16
CASSEPGVSSGNTIYF
TGTGCCAGCAGTGAACCGGGGGTTTCCTCTGGAAACACCATATATTTT
>TRBV5-1|TRBJ2-7|TRBD1|NA|13
CASSRDRSYEQYF
TGCGCCAGCAGCCGGGACAGATCCTACGAGCAGTACTTC
>TRBV2|TRBJ2-2|TRBD1|NA|14
CASSEDRASGELFF
TGTGCCAGCAGTGAGGACAGGGCGAGCGGGGAGCTGTTTTTT
>TRBV10-1|TRBJ2-2|NA|few|13
CASRDSPTGELFF
TGCGCCAGCAGGGACAGCCCCACCGGGGAGCTGTTTTTT
>TRBV4-1|TRBJ2-6|TRBD1|NA|20
CASSPWDPGQGASGANVLTF
TGCGCCAGCAGCCCGTGGGACCCGGGACAGGGCGCCTCTGGGGCCAACGTCCTGACTTTC
>TRBV7-9|TRBJ2-7|TRBD1|NA|16
CASSGRTGTGDGEQYF
TGTGCCAGCAGCGGAAGGACCGGGACAGGGGACGGCGAGCAGTACTTC
>TRBV11-3|TRBJ2-1|NA|NA|13
CASSLQQNNEQFF
TGTGCCAGCAGCTTACAACAAAACAATGAGCAGTTCTTC
>TRBV14|TRBJ1-1|TRBD1|NA|16
CASSHRPGQINTEAFF
TGTGCCAGCAGCCACCGTCCGGGACAGATTAACACTGAAGCTTTCTTT
>TRBV2|TRBJ2-1|TRBD2|NA|15
CASSLRTSGYNEQFF
TGTGCCAGCAGTCTACGGACTAGCGGCTACAATGAGCAGTTCTTC
>TRBV19|TRBJ2-7|NA|NA|18
CASSIVQIGRALTYEQYF
TGTGCCAGTAGTATAGTGCAGATTGGTCGTGCCCTTACCTACGAGCAGTACTTC
>TRBV7-6|TRBJ2-1|NA|NA|12
CASSLDSREQFF
TGTGCCAGCAGCTTAGATTCCAGGGAGCAGTTCTTC
>TRBV3-1/TRBV3-2|TRBJ1-3|NA|NA|15
CASSQDLGTGNTIYF
TGTGCCAGCAGCCAAGATCTCGGGACTGGAAACACCATATATTTT
>TRBV13|TRBJ2-7|NA|once|12
CASSLTGYEQYF
TGTGCCAGCAGCTTGACAGGCTACGAGCAGTACTTC
>TRBV7-2|TRBJ2-3|NA|NA|17
CASSPVPGGAYTDTQYF
TGTGCCAGCAGCCCCGTCCCCGGTGGGGCATACACAGATACGCAGTATTTT
>TRBV5-1|TRBJ2-2|TRBD1|NA|14
CASSPRQGSGELFF
TGCGCCAGCAGCCCCCGACAGGGATCCGGGGAGCTGTTTTTT
>TRBV7-3|TRBJ1-5|NA|NA|12
CASSPINQPQHF
TGTGCCAGCAGCCCTATAAATCAGCCCCAGCATTTT
>TRBV5-1|TRBJ2-1|TRBD1|NA|14
CASSFPGQNNEQFF
TGCGCCAGCAGCTTCCCGGGACAGAACAATGAGCAGTTCTTC
>TRBV6-6|TRBJ1-3|NA|NA|16
CASSYHSATGGNTIYF
TGTGCCAGCAGTTACCACTCCGCCACAGGGGGAAACACCATATATTTT
>TRBV9|TRBJ2-7|NA|NA|15
CASSEAGTQKYEQYF
TGTGCCAGCAGCGAGGCCGGGACTCAGAAATACGAGCAGTACTTC
>TRBV9|TRBJ1-5|NA|NA|15
CASSAGGRGDQPQHF
TGTGCCAGCAGCGCCGGGGGGAGGGGTGATCAGCCCCAGCATTTT
>TRBV2|TRBJ2-3|NA|NA|11
CASDTTDTQYF
TGTGCCAGCGACACAACAGATACGCAGTATTTT
>TRBV12-5|TRBJ1-1|NA|NA|16
CASGGGTYGRGTEAFF
TGTGCTAGTGGCGGGGGGACTTACGGACGGGGTACTGAAGCTTTCTTT
>TRBV19|TRBJ1-5|NA|NA|16
CASRRSRAALNQPQHF
TGTGCCAGTAGGAGGTCAAGAGCAGCCTTGAATCAGCCCCAGCATTTT
>TRBV6-2/TRBV6-3|TRBJ1-3|NA|NA|14
CASSYGGSGNTIYF
TGTGCCAGCAGTTACGGAGGTTCTGGAAACACCATATATTTT
>TRBV12-5|TRBJ1-5|TRBD1|NA|13
CASGPRQGQPQHF
TGTGCTAGTGGCCCCAGACAGGGCCAGCCCCAGCATTTT
>TRBV2|TRBJ1-1|NA|NA|14
CASNQDNLNTEAFF
TGTGCCAGCAACCAAGACAATTTGAACACTGAAGCTTTCTTT
>TRBV3-1/TRBV3-2|TRBJ2-1|TRBD2|NA|16
CASSHSGGATYNEQFF
TGTGCCAGCAGCCACTCCGGGGGGGCCACCTACAATGAGCAGTTCTTC
>TRBV28|TRBJ1-4|TRBD1|NA|16
CASSSTSRGQGEKLFF
TGTGCCAGCAGTTCCACCAGCAGGGGGCAGGGTGAAAAACTGTTTTTT
>TRBV27|TRBJ1-4|TRBD1|NA|14
CASSWDRVNEKLFF
TGTGCCAGCAGTTGGGACAGGGTTAATGAAAAACTGTTTTTT
>TRBV6-6|TRBJ2-7|NA|NA|15
CASSPRGISPYEQYF
TGTGCCAGCAGCCCCCGGGGGATCTCTCCTTACGAGCAGTACTTC
>TRBV5-1|TRBJ1-3|TRBD1|once|17
CASSFGQGTYTGNTIYF
TGCGCCAGCAGCTTTGGACAGGGGACATATACTGGAAACACCATATATTTT
>TRBV5-1|TRBJ1-2|NA|NA|12
CASGQGDYGYTF
TGCGCCAGCGGCCAGGGCGACTATGGCTACACCTTC
>TRBV7-9|TRBJ2-3|TRBD2|NA|16
CASSLGASGSTDTQYF
TGTGCCAGCAGCTTAGGGGCTAGCGGGAGCACAGATACGCAGTATTTT
>TRBV19|TRBJ2-1|TRBD2|NA|14
CASSSSGSYNEQFF
TGTGCCAGTAGTTCTAGCGGTTCATACAATGAGCAGTTCTTC
>TRBV2|TRBJ1-5|TRBD1|once|17
CASSRTGGAWSNQPQHF
TGTGCCAGCAGTCGGACAGGGGGCGCTTGGAGCAATCAGCCCCAGCATTTT
>TRBV6-5|TRBJ2-3|NA|NA|15
CASCSRGQGKDTQYF
TGTGCCAGCTGCTCGCGGGGGCAGGGGAAAGATACGCAGTATTTT
>TRBV14|TRBJ2-7|NA|NA|16
CASSQGWRSYSYEQYF
TGTGCCAGCAGCCAAGGGTGGCGGAGTTACTCCTACGAGCAGTACTTC
>TRBV7-2|TRBJ2-7|NA|once|14
CASSLVKERYEQYF
TGTGCCAGCAGCTTAGTCAAAGAGAGGTACGAGCAGTACTTC
>TRBV2|TRBJ1-1|TRBD1|NA|14
CASGPGTGNTEAFF
TGTGCCAGCGGCCCGGGGACAGGGAACACTGAAGCTTTCTTT
>TRBV13|TRBJ1-2|NA|NA|16
CASSVKYHRDLHGYTF
TGTGCCAGCAGCGTCAAATACCACAGGGATTTACATGGCTACACCTTC
>TRBV13|TRBJ2-7|TRBD1|NA|15
CASSHPGQGVYEQYF
TGTGCCAGCAGCCACCCGGGACAGGGGGTCTACGAGCAGTACTTC
>TRBV27|TRBJ1-2|NA|NA|13
CASSSTGNYGYTF
TGTGCCAGCAGTTCGACAGGTAACTATGGCTACACCTTC
>TRBV5-1|TRBJ2-7|NA|few|14
CASVAGLGSYEQYF
TGCGCCAGCGTTGCGGGACTCGGCTCCTACGAGCAGTACTTC
>TRBV7-9|TRBJ1-2|TRBD1|once|13
CASSLTGSYGYTF
TGTGCCAGCAGCTTGACAGGGAGCTATGGCTACACCTTC